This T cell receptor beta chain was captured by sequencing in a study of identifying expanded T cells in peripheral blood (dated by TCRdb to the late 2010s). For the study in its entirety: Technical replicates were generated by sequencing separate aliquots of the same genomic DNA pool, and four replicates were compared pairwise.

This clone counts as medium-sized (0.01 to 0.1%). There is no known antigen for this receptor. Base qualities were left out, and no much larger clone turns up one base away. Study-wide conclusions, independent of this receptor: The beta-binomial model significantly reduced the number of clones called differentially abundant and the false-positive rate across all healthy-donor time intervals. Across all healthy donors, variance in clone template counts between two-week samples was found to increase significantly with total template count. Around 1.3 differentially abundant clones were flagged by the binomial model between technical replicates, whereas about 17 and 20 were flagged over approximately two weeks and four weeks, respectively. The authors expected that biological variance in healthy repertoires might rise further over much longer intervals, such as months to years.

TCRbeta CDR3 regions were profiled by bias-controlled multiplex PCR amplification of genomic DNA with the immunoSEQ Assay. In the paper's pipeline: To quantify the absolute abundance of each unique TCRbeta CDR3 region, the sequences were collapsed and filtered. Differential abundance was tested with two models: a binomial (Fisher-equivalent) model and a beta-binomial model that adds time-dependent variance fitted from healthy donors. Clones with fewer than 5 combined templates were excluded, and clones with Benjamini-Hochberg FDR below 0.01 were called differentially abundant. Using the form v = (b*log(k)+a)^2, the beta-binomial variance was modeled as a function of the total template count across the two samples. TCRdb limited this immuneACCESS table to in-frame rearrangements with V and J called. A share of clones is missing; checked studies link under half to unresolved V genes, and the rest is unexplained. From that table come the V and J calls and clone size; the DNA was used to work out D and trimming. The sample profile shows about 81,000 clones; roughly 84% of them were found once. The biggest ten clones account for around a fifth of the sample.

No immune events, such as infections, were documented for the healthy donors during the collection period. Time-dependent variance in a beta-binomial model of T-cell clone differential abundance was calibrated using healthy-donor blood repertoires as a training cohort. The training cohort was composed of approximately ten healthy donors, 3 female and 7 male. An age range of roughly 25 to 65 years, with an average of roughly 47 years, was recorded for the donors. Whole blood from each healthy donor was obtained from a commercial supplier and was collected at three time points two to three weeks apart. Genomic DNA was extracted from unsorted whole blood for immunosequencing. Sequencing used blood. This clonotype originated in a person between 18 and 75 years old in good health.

The CDR3 loop reads CASRGTGGNYEQYF. The nucleotide sequence reads TGTGCCAGCAGGGGAACAGGGGGAAACTACGAGCAGTACTTC. This receptor chain uses TRBV11-2 and TRBJ2-7, and TRBD1 aligns with 8 junction nucleotides. The CDR3, from cysteine to phenylalanine, totals 14 residues. Of the read, only the CDR3 DNA is kept; its 42 bases are in frame from base 1. The germline V gene gives CDR1 as SGHAT and CDR2 as FQNNGV. V is trimmed back by 6 bases and J by 3 bases, and the junction contains 7 bases that no gene match accounts for.